The following is a T cell receptor (beta chain) sequence with its context. Time point defined: pretreatment peripheral blood. This sample was taken from a study of PD-L1 blockade in urothelial cancer. The CDR3 totals 13 residues. Germline V gives CDR1 MNHNY, CDR2 SVGAGI (reference sequence). The germline V and J ends were trimmed by 4 bases and 7 bases, with 11 bases remaining between them. Produced via immunoSEQ multiplex PCR; TCRdb's table is partial and in-frame only. The data hold around 79,000 clones, with about 82% observed a single time. The chain couples TRBV6-6 to TRBJ1-5; D possibly corresponds to TRBD1 (5 bases). The receptor comes from a man in his forties or fifties with urothelial cancer. The sequences come from PBMCs, collected around atezolizumab (anti-PD-L1) treatment. The CDR3 region is CASSSVGLQPQHF. The CDR3 DNA sequence: TGTGCCAGCAGTTCTGTGGGGCTCCAGCCCCAGCATTTT.